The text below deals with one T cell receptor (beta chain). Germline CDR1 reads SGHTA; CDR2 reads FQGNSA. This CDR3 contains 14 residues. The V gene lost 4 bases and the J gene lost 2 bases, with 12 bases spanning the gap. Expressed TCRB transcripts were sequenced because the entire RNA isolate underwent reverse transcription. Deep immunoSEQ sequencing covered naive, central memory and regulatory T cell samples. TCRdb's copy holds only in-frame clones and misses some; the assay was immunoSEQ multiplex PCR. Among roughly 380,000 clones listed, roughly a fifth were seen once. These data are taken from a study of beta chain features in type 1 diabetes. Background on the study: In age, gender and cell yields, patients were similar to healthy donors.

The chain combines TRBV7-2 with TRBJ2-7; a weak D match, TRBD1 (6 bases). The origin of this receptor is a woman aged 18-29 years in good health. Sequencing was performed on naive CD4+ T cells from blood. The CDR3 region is CASSSGDGPYEQYF. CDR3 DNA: TGTGCCAGCAGCTCAGGGGACGGCCCCTACGAGCAGTACTTC.